These 13 T cell receptor beta chains were sequenced from one sample in a study of shared clonotypes between healthy human individuals. Assay: immunoSEQ multiplex PCR; the TCRdb copy retains only in-frame clones and omits some. The table lists roughly 500,000 clones, 79% of them singletons. The sample comprised PBMCs. The receptors originated from a woman aged 40 to 50 in good health. Some clones in this sample may be carry-over from other donors' samples.

The chain uses TRBV19 and TRBJ1-3; the D is unclear. The CDR3 covers 12 residues. Germline CDR1 reads LNHDA; CDR2 reads SQIVND (reference sequence). Trimming removed 8 bases at V and 2 bases at J, with 7 bases between. The CDR3 region has the DNA TGTGCCAGTGTTGGACCTGGAAACACCATATATTTT. Its translation: CASVGPGNTIYF.

This clone was seen ten or more times. This chain connects TRBV27 to TRBJ2-5; possibly TRBD1 or TRBD2 for D (5 bases each). V gave up 5 bases and J gave up 3 bases, with 10 bases separating them. The CDR3 covers 13 residues. CDR1 MNHEY and CDR2 SMNVEV come from the germline V gene (reference sequence). The CDR3 spells CASSPRDEETQYF. CDR3 coding DNA: TGTGCCAGCAGTCCCCGGGACGAAGAGACCCAGTACTTC.

The chain recombines TRBV5-1 with TRBJ2-7, with 9 bases identical to TRBD2. The CDR3 loop spans 15 amino acids. The germline V gene encodes CDR1 SGHRS and CDR2 YFSETQ. J lost 6 bases, V lost 0 bases, and 7 bases had no gene match. The CDR3 is CASSLEGGRAFEQYF. CDR3 coding DNA: TGCGCCAGCAGCTTGGAAGGCGGGAGGGCCTTCGAGCAGTACTTC. Full variable domain (outside the CDR3, taken from reference TRBV5-1 and TRBJ2-7): KAGVTQTPRYLIKTRGQQVTLSCSPISGHRSVSWYQQTPGQGLQFLFEYFSETQRNKGNFPGRFSGRQFSNSRSEMNVSTLELGDSALYLCASSLEGGRAFEQYFGPGTRLTVT.

CDR3 bases: TGTGCCAGCAGCTTGCGACTAGCGGGGAGCACAGATACGCAGTATTTT. Encoded protein: CASSLRLAGSTDTQYF. The genes are TRBV5-6 and TRBJ2-3, with 11 bases matching TRBD2. After removal of 1 base from V and 0 bases from J, the junction contained 1 base not matched to a gene. Germline V lookup: CDR1 SGHDT, CDR2 YYEEEE. This CDR3 has 16 residues.

This chain connects TRBV28 to TRBJ2-3; D is perhaps TRBD2 (5 bases). The CDR3 loop spans 15 amino acids. Germline V gene lookup returns CDR1 MDHEN and CDR2 SYDVKM. Trimming removed 2 bases from V and 0 bases from J, with 9 bases in between. CDR3 sequence reads: CASSLRGGSTDTQYF. The CDR3 coding sequence is TGTGCCAGCAGTTTACGGGGTGGTAGCACAGATACGCAGTATTTT.

The chain joins TRBV27 to TRBJ1-4; 8 bases match TRBD1. J was trimmed by 8 bases and V by 6 bases; bases with no gene match: 11. CDR3 size: 15 residues. Germline V CDR1 and CDR2: MNHEY, SMNVEV (reference sequence). The CDR3, as DNA: TGTGCCAGCAGCCGAGAACCCTGGACAGGGGAAAAACTGTTTTTT. This gives the protein CASSREPWTGEKLFF.

The chain is built from TRBV28 and TRBJ2-1; 9 positions match TRBD2. The length of the CDR3 is 16 residues. In germline, CDR1 is MDHEN, CDR2 SYDVKM. V shed 5 bases and J 5 bases; nucleotides not matched to a gene: 10. CDR3 region: CASSLALAGRNNEQFF. The CDR3 DNA reads TGTGCCAGCAGTCTGGCCCTAGCGGGACGCAACAATGAGCAGTTCTTC.

This clone was counted at least ten times. V is TRBV4-3 and J is TRBJ1-2, with D tentatively TRBD1 (5 bases). The V gene's germline CDR1 is LGHNA and CDR2 YSLEER. Trimming took 3 bases from V and 7 from J, leaving 21 bases between them. The CDR3 length is 16 residues. CDR3 sequence reads: CASSQTAGLTSSGYTF. In nucleotides, the CDR3 is TGCGCCAGCAGCCAGACCGCGGGACTCACCTCTTCTGGCTACACCTTC.

The chain combines TRBV30 with TRBJ2-5; no firm D call. The germline V gene encodes CDR1 GTSNPN and CDR2 SVGIG (reference sequence). The CDR3 is 10 residues long. V lost 4 bases to trimming and J lost 4 bases, with 4 bases between them. In DNA, the CDR3 is TGTGCCTGGAAACGAGAGACCCAGTACTTC. It specifies CAWKRETQYF.

This clone was counted a single time. This sequence joins TRBV11-3 and TRBJ2-2; TRBD1 is a possible D gene (5 bases). This CDR3 contains 15 residues. V was cut by 5 bases and J by 7 bases, with 17 bases left in between. From germline, CDR1 is SGHNT and CDR2 YENEEA. The CDR3 DNA is TGTGCCAGCAGCCCCGAGAGTGTAGGGGTCGGGGAGCTGTTTTTT. Translating gives CASSPESVGVGELFF.

This sequence joins TRBV7-3 and TRBJ2-3; TRBD2 matches at 11 bases. V shed 4 bases, J shed 0 bases, and the junction held 0 bases outside the gene matches. This CDR3 has 15 residues. The germline CDR1 and CDR2 sequences are SGHTA and FQGTGA. The CDR3 DNA sequence: TGTGCCAGCAGCTGGACTAGCGGGAGCACAGATACGCAGTATTTT. As protein: CASSWTSGSTDTQYF.

The chain links TRBV27 to TRBJ1-1; no definite D call. The V gene's germline CDR1 is MNHEY and CDR2 SMNVEV (reference sequence). Trimming removed 6 bases at V and 0 bases at J, with 8 bases between. The CDR3 is 13 amino acids. The DNA of the CDR3 is TGTGCCAGCAGATTGGCCATGAACACTGAAGCTTTCTTT. Translated, it gives CASRLAMNTEAFF.

The rearrangement links TRBV7-6 to TRBJ2-5, with 7 bases lining up with TRBD2. The CDR3 totals 14 residues. J lost 5 bases, V lost 0 bases, and 3 bases had no gene match. CDR1 SGHVS and CDR2 FNYEAQ come from the germline V gene. CDR3 nucleotide sequence: TGTGCCAGCAGCTTAGCGGGAGGGAGGGAGACCCAGTACTTC. Protein sequence: CASSLAGGRETQYF.